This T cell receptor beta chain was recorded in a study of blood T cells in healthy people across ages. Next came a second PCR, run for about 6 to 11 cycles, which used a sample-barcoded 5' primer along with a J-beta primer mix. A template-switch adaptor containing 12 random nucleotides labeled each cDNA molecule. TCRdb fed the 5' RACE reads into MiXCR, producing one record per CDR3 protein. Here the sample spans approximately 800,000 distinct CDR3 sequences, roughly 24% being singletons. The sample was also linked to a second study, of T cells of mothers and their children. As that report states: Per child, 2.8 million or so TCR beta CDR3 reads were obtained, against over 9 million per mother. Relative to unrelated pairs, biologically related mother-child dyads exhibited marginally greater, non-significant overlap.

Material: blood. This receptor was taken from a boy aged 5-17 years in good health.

The CDR3: CASSEDETQYF. For the CDR3, the DNA is TGTGCCAGCAGTGAAGACGAGACCCAGTACTTC. J is TRBJ2-5 and V is TRBV2, with D hard to call. CDR3 length equals 11 residues. Germline values: CDR1 SNHLY, CDR2 FYNNEI. Trimming cost V 1 base and J 5 bases, with 2 bases left between them.